The 8 T cell receptor beta chains listed next were all sequenced from one sample in a study of regulatory T cells in long-lasting Graves disease. Documented time point: persistent/refractory GD, antithyroid drugs over 5 years with positive TRAb. RNA from PBMCs was the source of the TCR library. Researchers made TCR beta libraries by using iRepertoire HTBI primers and running Arm-PCR on CDR3 regions. In TCRdb, the multiplex PCR reads were re-called with MiXCR into one record per CDR3 protein. This sample has about 660,000 distinct CDR3 sequences; 30% occur once, and the top ten carry around 40%. The source was peripheral blood mononuclear cells (PBMCs), collected when the disease was refractory, from a patient treated with antithyroid drugs. The source of these receptors is a female donor with Graves disease.

This clonotype was found a few times. The chain links TRBV7-2 to TRBJ1-5, with D maybe TRBD1 (6 bases). With 7 bases removed from V and 7 bases from J, the gap between germline ends came to 17 bases. CDR3 length: 14 residues. Germline V gene data show CDR1 as SGHTA and CDR2 as FQGNSA. CDR3 sequence reads: CASTQGGGMQPQHF. CDR3 coding DNA: TGTGCCAGCACCCAAGGAGGGGGTATGCAGCCCCAGCATTTT.

At least ten counts were recorded for this clonotype. V usage is TRBV11-2 and J usage is TRBJ2-7; D is uncertain. Per germline, CDR1 SGHAT and CDR2 FQNNGV. V lost 1 base and J lost 6, with 4 bases in between. This CDR3 has 11 amino acids. This CDR3 reads CASSLVSEQYF. CDR3 nucleotides: TGTGCCAGCAGCTTAGTTAGCGAGCAGTACTTC.

The chain is built from TRBV30 and TRBJ1-4; D is perhaps TRBD1 (5 bases). This CDR3 is built from 14 residues. Germline CDR1 GTSNPN, CDR2 SVGIG (reference sequence). With 1 base removed from V and 5 bases from J, the gap between germline ends came to 11 bases. In nucleotides, the CDR3 is TGTGCCTGGAGTGAGGGACGGATAAATGAAAAACTGTTTTTT. Translating it yields CAWSEGRINEKLFF.

The rearrangement uses TRBV5-6 and TRBJ1-4; D is possibly TRBD1 (6 bases). Deletions cut 5 bases from V and 7 bases from J, with 15 bases between. Looked up from germline, CDR1 is SGHDT and CDR2 is YYEEEE. The CDR3 covers 14 residues. The CDR3 DNA sequence: TGTGCCAGCAGAAAACAAGGACAGTCTGAAAAACTGTTTTTT. Translating it yields CASRKQGQSEKLFF.

V is TRBV12-3 or TRBV12-4 and J is TRBJ2-7; 13 bases agree with TRBD2. V was pared by 5 bases and J by 3 bases, with 4 bases of the junction left unmatched. The CDR3 is 15 residues long. CDR3 sequence reads: CASSLTSGRNYEQYF. The CDR3 nucleotides read TGTGCCAGCAGTCTGACTAGCGGGAGGAACTACGAGCAGTACTTC.

This clonotype has just a few counts. CDR3 sequence reads: CASSTSGVLATQYF. In DNA form, the CDR3 reads TGTGCCAGCAGTACTAGCGGGGTCCTAGCGACCCAGTACTTC. The chain has TRBV5-6 and TRBJ2-5; 10 bases are a match to TRBD2. The CDR3 runs 14 residues. In germline, CDR1 is SGHDT, CDR2 YYEEEE. With V trimmed by 5 bases and J by 7 bases, 8 bases remained unmatched. The full variable domain, in which reference TRBV5-6 and TRBJ2-5 provide the parts outside the CDR3, is DAGVTQSPTHLIKTRGQQVTLRCSPKSGHDTVSWYQQALGQGPQFIFQYYEEEERQRGNFPDRFSGHQFPNYSSELNVNALLLGDSALYLCASSTSGVLATQYFGPGTRLLVL.

V usage is TRBV10-3 and J usage is TRBJ2-1; TRBD2 might be the D (6 bases). The CDR3 extends over 15 amino acids. Germline CDR1 is ENHRY and CDR2 is SYGVKD. With 3 bases removed from V and 5 bases from J, the gap between germline ends came to 14 bases. The CDR3 loop is CAISDPTGVDNEQFF. CDR3 bases: TGTGCCATCAGTGATCCTACGGGAGTTGACAATGAGCAGTTCTTC.

This clonotype came up many times. V gene TRBV2 combines with J gene TRBJ2-7, with no clear D. The germline V gene encodes CDR1 SNHLY and CDR2 FYNNEI. The CDR3 runs 14 residues. The V end lost 1 base, the J end lost 3 bases, and 10 bases lay between the germline ends. The CDR3 nucleotides read TGTGCCAGCAGTGAAGGTTGGGTTAACTACGAGCAGTACTTC. Amino acid sequence: CASSEGWVNYEQYF.